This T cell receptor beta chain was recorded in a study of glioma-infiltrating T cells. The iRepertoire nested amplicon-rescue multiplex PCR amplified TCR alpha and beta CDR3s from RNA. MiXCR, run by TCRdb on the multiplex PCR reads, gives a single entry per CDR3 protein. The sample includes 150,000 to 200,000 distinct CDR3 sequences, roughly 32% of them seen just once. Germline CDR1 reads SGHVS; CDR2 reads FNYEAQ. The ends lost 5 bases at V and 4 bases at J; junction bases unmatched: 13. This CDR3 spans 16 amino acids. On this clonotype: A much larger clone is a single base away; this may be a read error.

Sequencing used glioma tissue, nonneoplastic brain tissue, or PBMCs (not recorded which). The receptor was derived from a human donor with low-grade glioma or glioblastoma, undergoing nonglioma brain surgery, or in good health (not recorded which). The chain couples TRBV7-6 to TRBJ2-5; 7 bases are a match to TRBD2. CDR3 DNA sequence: TGTGCCAGCAGCAAAGTCCCTAGCGGTAGCCGAGAGACCCAGTACTTC. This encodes CASSKVPSGSRETQYF.